Following are 25 T cell receptor delta chains from one sample sequenced in a study of fetal and pediatric gammadelta thymocytes. TCRdb re-identified clones in the reads via CATT. The profile shows under 400 delta-chain clones, about an eighth of them singletons. Input material: non-Vgamma9Vdelta2 gamma-delta T cells from the thymus. Specified subset: CD3+gammadeltaTCR+ thymocytes not co-expressing Vgamma9 and Vdelta2. These receptors originate from a child who underwent cardiac surgery and was recorded as healthy.

This clone qualifies as hyperexpanded. Different DNA sequences within this sample yield the same CDR3. The chain uses TRDV1 and TRDJ4, with 9 bases identical to TRDD3. The length of the CDR3 is 19 residues. The V gene end was trimmed by 5 bases and the J gene end by 0 bases; junction bases not matched to a gene: 19. Germline values: CDR1 TSWWSYY, CDR2 QGS. The CDR3 spells CALGKPQFPITGGTRPLIF. The CDR3 nucleotides are TGTGCTCTTGGGAAGCCGCAGTTTCCTATAACTGGGGGAACCAGACCCCTGATCTTT.

The V call is TRDV1, the J call TRDJ1; TRDD3 agrees at 13 bases. From germline, CDR1 is TSWWSYY and CDR2 QGS. The CDR3 loop spans 20 amino acids. Trimming removed 3 bases from V and 2 bases from J; junction bases left unmatched: 15. The CDR3 here is CALGDHIPIVLGDTTDKLIF. CDR3 nucleotides: TGTGCTCTTGGGGACCACATCCCCATCGTACTGGGGGATACGACCGATAAACTCATCTTT.

This clone showed up just a few times. A read error is likely here: a far larger clone is one base away. The chain joins TRDV1 to TRDJ1, with 10 bases fitting TRDD3. The germline gives CDR1 TSWWSYY, CDR2 QGS. This CDR3 region has 18 residues. The CDR3 loop reads CAIGGLFSWGIRTDKLIF. CDR3 DNA sequence: TGTGCTATTGGGGGGCTTTTTAGCTGGGGGATAAGAACCGATAAACTCATCTTT.

This clone is termed hyperexpanded. This chain uses TRDV1 with TRDJ1, with D unresolved. The CDR3 extends over 15 amino acids. Germline CDR1 and CDR2: TSWWSYY and QGS. V lost 3 bases and J 0 bases, leaving 11 bases between the germline ends. In DNA form, the CDR3 reads TGTGCTCTTGGGGAGGCCGGTGACTACACCGATAAACTCATCTTT. Protein product: CALGEAGDYTDKLIF.

About this clone itself: Only one base separates this from a far larger clonotype, so it likely reflects a read error. Other DNA sequences in this sample translate to the same CDR3. The V call is TRDV1, the J call TRDJ2; 11 bases map to TRDD3. Trimming took 1 base from V and 1 from J; bases not matched to a gene: 20. The CDR3 covers 23 residues. CDR1 is TSWWSYY and CDR2 is QGS in the germline V gene. CDR3 sequence: CALGEPLPVLWGIRWRLTAQLFF. DNA for the CDR3: TGTGCTCTTGGGGAACCACTACCCGTACTATGGGGGATACGCTGGCGTTTGACAGCACAACTCTTCTTT.

As for this clone: The amino acid sequence in TCRdb belongs to a much larger clone and departs from this DNA's translation at residue 12, likely a sequencing read error; the sequence shown is translated from the DNA. This sequence joins TRDV1 and TRDJ1; 10 bases map to TRDD3. CDR3 length equals 18 residues. The V and J ends lost 4 bases and 2 bases, in that order; junction bases with no gene match: 13. Germline lookup yields CDR1 TSWWSYY and CDR2 QGS. CDR3 loop: CALGGLFSWGIKTDKLIF. The CDR3 DNA reads TGTGCTCTTGGGGGGCTTTTTAGCTGGGGGATAAAAACCGATAAACTCATCTTT.

This clone turned up a few times. This DNA's translation and the protein TCRdb lists, from a much larger clone, do not match at residue 14, likely due to a read error; the protein shown is translated from the DNA. The chain joins TRDV1 to TRDJ1; 9 nucleotides match TRDD3. This CDR3 comprises 19 residues. V was clipped by 0 bases and J by 4 bases; unmatched bases: 15. Per the germline V gene, CDR1 is TSWWSYY and CDR2 is QGS. The CDR3 loop is CALGELVFPTGGIIDKLIF. DNA of the CDR3: TGTGCTCTTGGGGAACTAGTCTTTCCTACTGGGGGAATCATCGATAAACTCATCTTT.

This clone has a handful of counts. The protein TCRdb gives is from a much larger clone and does not agree with this DNA's translation at residue 7, likely a read error; the protein shown here comes from the DNA. The chain carries TRDV3 and TRDJ1, with 10 bases fitting TRDD3. Per germline, CDR1 TVYSNPD and CDR2 GDNSRS (reference sequence). The V and J ends lost 4 bases and 4 bases, in that order; junction bases with no gene match: 33. The CDR3 loop spans 22 amino acids. Here the CDR3 reads CASTYLTEPVPRGIRCGDKLIF. CDR3 DNA: TGTGCCTCCACATACCTCACCGAGCCCGTTCCCCGGGGGATACGCTGCGGCGATAAACTCATCTTT. Variable domain in full (rest from reference TRDV3 and TRDJ1): CDKVTQSSPDQTVASGSEVVLLCTYDTVYSNPDLFWYRIRPDYSFQFVFYGDNSRSEGADFTQGRFSVKHILTQKAFHLVISPVRTEDSATYYCASTYLTEPVPRGIRCGDKLIFGKGTRVTVEP.

This clone occurred a few times. The TCRdb record carries a much larger clone's protein, which differs from this DNA's translation at residue 12; a read error is the likely cause, and the protein listed here is the DNA translation. V is TRDV1 and J is TRDJ1; possible D gene TRDD3, 6 bases. V lost 3 bases and J 0 bases, leaving 29 bases between the germline ends. The germline V gene encodes CDR1 TSWWSYY and CDR2 QGS. The CDR3 loop spans 21 amino acids. The CDR3 sequence is CALGDGISSWGPDYYTDKLIF. As DNA, the CDR3 is TGTGCTCTTGGGGATGGGATAAGCTCTTGGGGACCCGACTATTACACCGATAAACTCATCTTT.

On this clone: TCRdb records a much larger clone's protein for this DNA, with a difference at residue 19 that likely arises from a read error; the protein given is the translation of the DNA. This chain uses TRDV1 with TRDJ1; 10 bases line up with TRDD3. The germline CDR1 and CDR2 sequences are TSWWSYY and QGS. The junction had 36 bases not matched to a gene; V was cut back by 4 bases and J by 4 bases. The CDR3 is 25 residues long. The CDR3 is CALGAGTPRFFPFPYGGYSDDKLIF. CDR3 sequence (DNA): TGTGCTCTTGGGGCCGGAACCCCTCGATTCTTCCCCTTTCCGTATGGGGGATACAGTGACGATAAACTCATCTTT.

This clone is labeled hyperexpanded. The identical CDR3 is also encoded by other nucleotide sequences in the sample. V usage is TRDV1 and J usage is TRDJ1; 11 bases map to TRDD3. The CDR3 is 18 amino acids. Germline V gene lookup returns CDR1 TSWWSYY and CDR2 QGS. V lost 2 bases and J lost 3; bases outside the gene matches: 11. CDR3 nucleotide sequence: TGTGCTCTTGGGGAAAATGGGGCACTGGGGGATATCTCCGATAAACTCATCTTT. Residues: CALGENGALGDISDKLIF.

This clone was seen more than once but under ten times. A far bigger clonotype differs at one base, so this is likely a read error. Different DNA sequences within this sample yield the same CDR3. The chain is built from TRDV1 and TRDJ1; D not resolved. Trimming shortened V by 1 base and J by 7 bases, and 13 bases separated the two germline ends. The CDR3 is 14 amino acids. Per germline, CDR1 TSWWSYY and CDR2 QGS. The DNA for the CDR3 is TGTGCTCTTGGGGAACAAGGACTCCCATCTAAACTCATCTTT. Its translation: CALGEQGLPSKLIF.

This clone has more than one count but fewer than ten. A far more abundant clone sits one base away, making this likely a read error. Different DNA sequences within this sample yield the same CDR3. The V call is TRDV1, the J call TRDJ1, with 11 bases that match TRDD3. The CDR3 has 18 amino acids. Germline assignment: CDR1 TSWWSYY and CDR2 QGS. The CDR3 is CALGENGALGDISDKLIF. Written as DNA, the CDR3 is TGTGCTCTTGGGGAAAATGGGGCACTGGGGGATATCTCCGATAAACTCATTTTT.

Worth noting for this clone: No DNA is shown, since the ends of the CDR3 on it are uncertain; the CDR3 is the one TCRdb lists. The V call is TRAV29/DV5, the J call TRDJ1; no DNA check was done on the table's D call, TRDD3. The CDR3 is made up of 28 amino acids, end residues included. The germline gives CDR1 NSMFDY, CDR2 ISSIKDK. This CDR3 reads CSVLLCSKYLRVLYFRLGVSSPNDKLIF.

Notes on this clone: A far larger clone is one base from this, pointing to a likely read error. The sample carries other DNA sequences with the same CDR3. The chain combines TRDV1 with TRDJ1; D gene unclear. Per the germline V gene, CDR1 is TSWWSYY and CDR2 is QGS. The CDR3 runs to 14 residues. The V end was cut by 3 bases, the J end by 7 bases, with 15 bases between. CDR3 in DNA: TGTGCTCTTGGGGAGCAAGGCCTCCCATCTAAACTCATCTTT. Translated: CALGEQGLPSKLIF.

This clone has only a few counts. A far larger clone is one base from this, pointing to a likely read error. Other DNA sequences from this sample encode an identical CDR3 as well. V usage is TRDV1 and J usage is TRDJ1; 8 positions match TRDD3. CDR3 length: 23 amino acids. Germline loops: CDR1 TSWWSYY, CDR2 QGS. Losses at the gene ends were 2 bases for V and 0 bases for J; bases not matched to a gene: 26. The CDR3 is CALGESAPTVRGWGTPYTDKLIF. CDR3 sequence (DNA): TGTGCTCTTGGGGAATCAGCTCCTACAGTCCGGGGCTGGGGGACTCCATACACCGATAAACTCATCTTT.

On this clone: At one boundary the junction diverges from the germline segment, which might be a read error. V usage is TRDV1 and J usage is TRDJ1; D uncertain. The CDR3 loop spans 11 amino acids. CDR1 is TSWWSYY, CDR2 QGS, per germline. The CDR3 here is CALGEGPLLHF. The CDR3 nucleotides read TGTGCTCTTGGGGAAGGTCCCCTCCTCCATTTT.

By frequency in the sample, this clone is large. The chain uses TRDV1 and TRDJ1, with 13 nucleotides matching TRDD3. The CDR3 consists of 21 residues. Trimming cost V 3 bases and J 0 bases; bases outside gene matches: 16. Per germline, CDR1 TSWWSYY and CDR2 QGS. CDR3 protein: CALGDLYPHWGIRLYTDKLIF. The CDR3 region has the DNA TGTGCTCTTGGGGACCTCTATCCACACTGGGGGATACGATTGTACACCGATAAACTCATCTTT.

A remark on this clone: A read error is likely here: a far larger clone is one base away. The chain is built from TRDV2 and TRDJ1; 8 nucleotides line up with TRDD3. This CDR3 is built from 16 residues. After removal of 3 bases from V and 5 bases from J, the junction contained 13 bases not matched to a gene. The germline gives CDR1 GEAIGNYY, CDR2 EKD. CDR3 residues: CACDPEYWGERDKLIF. CDR3 DNA: TGTGCCTGTGACCCCGAGTACTGGGGGGAGAGAGATAAACTCATCTTT.

Judged by abundance, this clone is medium-sized (0.01 to 0.1%). A much larger clonotype is one base distant, so this may be a read error. This chain joins TRDV1 and TRDJ1, with TRDD3 matching over 7 bases. Germline values: CDR1 TSWWSYY, CDR2 QGS. This CDR3 spans 19 amino acids. DNA of the CDR3: TGTGCTCTTAGGGAAGGGTTGGTTTACCCTGGGGGTACCACCGATAAACTCATCTTT. It codes for CALREGLVYPGGTTDKLIF.

The chain links TRDV2 to TRDJ1; perhaps TRDD3 as D (5 bases). This CDR3 has 14 residues. V lost 0 bases, J lost 1 base, and 8 bases lay in between. Germline-derived CDR1 and CDR2 are GEAIGNYY and EKD. The CDR3 reads CACDTVLGTDKLIF. CDR3 sequence (DNA): TGTGCCTGTGACACCGTCCTGGGCACCGATAAACTCATCTTT.

By share, this clone counts as medium-sized (0.01 to 0.1%). A clone one base away is much larger, so this may be a read error. This chain links TRDV3 with TRDJ1, with 7 bases matching TRDD2. Trimming removed 3 bases from V and 1 base from J; junction bases left unmatched: 23. Germline V gene lookup returns CDR1 TVYSNPD and CDR2 GDNSRS (reference sequence). The CDR3 is 19 residues long. The DNA for the CDR3 is TGTGCCTTGATTCCTACTTTCACTGGCCTCGCGTCACCCACCGATAAACTCATCTTT. It encodes CALIPTFTGLASPTDKLIF.

On this clone: A read error is the likely source, as a far larger clone sits one nucleotide away. This chain links TRDV1 with TRDJ2, with 11 bases lining up with TRDD3. The CDR3 is 23 amino acids. V gave up 1 base and J gave up 1 base; unmatched junction bases: 20. In germline, CDR1 is TSWWSYY, CDR2 QGS. CDR3 DNA: TGTGCTCTTGGGGAACAGCTACCCGTACTATGGGGGATACGCTGGCGTTTGACAGCACAACTCTTCTTT. Protein product: CALGEQLPVLWGIRWRLTAQLFF.

This clone was detected only a few times. A far larger clone is one base from this, pointing to a likely read error. At the DNA level, this CDR3 is encoded by other sequences in the same sample as well. V usage is TRAV23/DV6 and J usage is TRDJ1; no firm D call. The CDR3 runs to 19 residues. Germline V gene lookup returns CDR1 NTAFDY and CDR2 IRPDVSE (reference sequence). DNA for the CDR3: TGTGCCGTGCCAACCGATCCGCAGGCCGGCGGGGTTTGCACCGATAAACTCATCTTT. It specifies CAVPTDPQAGGVCTDKLIF.

Comments on this clone: A read error is likely here: a far larger clone is one base away. Within the sample, other DNA sequences also encode this same CDR3. This chain connects TRDV1 to TRDJ2, with 9 bases identical to TRDD3. Germline CDR1 and CDR2: TSWWSYY and QGS. This CDR3 spans 25 amino acids. The CDR3 bases are TGTGCTCTTGGGGACCCATTTTTCCTACAGGGGATACGTCGGTTGGTGGTGTCTTTGACAGCACAACTTTTCTTT. It encodes CALGDPFFLQGIRRLVVSLTAQLFF.